This TCR beta chain was documented in a study of blood T cell repertoires in COVID-19. Whole-study context: Samples taken during acute and convalescent COVID-19 were collected in the United States, Italy and Spain. Nucleic acid was either cDNA or gDNA, and it came from T cells, B-cell-depleted T cells, or PBMCs.

Germline V CDR1 and CDR2: MNHEY, SVGAGI. The CDR3 spans 12 residues. The V and J ends lost 6 bases and 8 bases, in that order; junction bases with no gene match: 2. Methods used by the authors: Scientists estimated how many nucleated cells there were by amplifying reference gene primers. Here immunoSEQ multiplex PCR was the method, and the copy in TCRdb shows in-frame clones only, minus some. That table supplies the V and J calls and clone size; D and trimming were determined from the DNA. The profile shows just under 90,000 clones, 70% to 90% of them singletons. The chain carries TRBV6-5 and TRBJ1-2, with 11 bases identical to TRBD1. The receptor was isolated from a woman over 75 with acute or convalescent COVID-19. The material sequenced was peripheral blood. Written as DNA, the CDR3 is TGTGCCAGCAGCCGGGACAGGGGGGGCTACACCTTC. This encodes CASSRDRGGYTF.